This T cell receptor beta chain was observed in a study of cytomegalovirus exposure and HLA in healthy donors. Findings and caveats of the study: The likely origin of a cluster of highly shared sequence variants was a sequencing artifact. A later analysis showed that HLA-associated TCR beta chains had undergone more clonal expansion than equally common others.

On this clone: Antigen specificity is unknown.

The ends lost 0 bases at V and 8 bases at J; junction bases unmatched: 8. In germline, CDR1 is SGHNT, CDR2 YENEEA. There are 17 residues in the CDR3. Amplification used 60 Vbeta primers and 13 Jbeta primers. Sequencing used immunoSEQ multiplex PCR; TCRdb keeps in-frame clones, though not all of them. This table has 100,000 to 120,000 clones, about four fifths appearing once. This chain connects TRBV11-3 to TRBJ2-1, with TRBD2 matching 12 bases. Sequencing used PBMCs. The receptor comes from an older woman in good health and CMV-seropositive. In DNA, the CDR3 is TGTGCCAGCAGCTTAGATGTTGGACTAGCGGGACTATATGAGCAGTTCTTC. Its translation is CASSLDVGLAGLYEQFF.